This is a list of T cell receptor beta chains from one sample in a study of T cells in tuberculosis. The method was immunoSEQ multiplex PCR; TCRdb's version includes in-frame clones alone and lacks a portion of them. The sample has some 40,000 clones, approximately 95% seen once; the top ten hold around 4.2%. The sample consisted of PBMCs, taken at tuberculosis diagnosis. The receptors stem from an adult with tuberculosis. Each CDR3 is given with its conserved first and last residue.

J gene	V gene	CDR3 protein
TRBJ1-1	TRBV18	CASSPQPQGVNTEAFF
TRBJ2-1	TRBV4-1	CASSPSGGHYNEQFF
TRBJ2-4	TRBV9	CASSEGEGTLAKNIQYF
TRBJ1-2	TRBV28	CASSFGNGGKGYTF
TRBJ2-3	TRBV6-5	CASRSSGTDTQYF
TRBJ2-5	TRBV25-1	CASSPRMGGFETQYF
TRBJ2-5	TRBV25-1	CASSPDSQETQYF
TRBJ2-6	TRBV5-4	CASSFIQGIGANVLTF
TRBJ2-7	TRBV15	CATSRGAFGTEGLPYEQYF
TRBJ1-5	TRBV14	CASSQGRAQPQHF
TRBJ1-3	TRBV9	CASSEQGSSGNTIYF
TRBJ1-5	TRBV7-6	CASSPEAGGNGAQHF
TRBJ2-1	TRBV2	CASSEFREQFF
TRBJ1-1	TRBV30	CAWRGGQGRTEAFF
TRBJ2-3	TRBV11-2	CASSFYGSGGLTDTQYF
TRBJ1-4	TRBV18	CASSPRGFNEKLFF
TRBJ1-1	TRBV14	CASSLSMNTEAFF
TRBJ1-6	TRBV27	CASSSPSPGTRRNSPLHF
TRBJ1-4	TRBV5-1	CASSSGGIVWNEKLFF
TRBJ2-2	TRBV9	CASDIAGSNTGELFF
TRBJ2-5	TRBV18	CASSPDRGGETQYF
TRBJ2-3	TRBV21-1	CASSKASYGGPCTDTQYF
TRBJ2-7	TRBV25-1	CASEGQAYEQYF
TRBJ2-3	TRBV28	CASRHLPSTDTQYF
TRBJ2-3	TRBV4-2	CASSQVGRTETDTQYF
TRBJ1-6	TRBV2	CASIVMGGFGSPLHF
TRBJ1-2	TRBV28	CASSLQVHGYTF
TRBJ1-5	TRBV4-1	CASSQDLWDRVAQPQHF
TRBJ2-3	TRBV5-1	CASSLEGQGGSTDTQYF
TRBJ2-1	TRBV9	CASSVRKSRVRDNEQFF
TRBJ1-2	TRBV10-3	CAVQQTQGRGGYGYTF
TRBJ1-4	TRBV5-1	CASSWGGEREKLFF
TRBJ2-3	TRBV11-3	CASSLGGVPTPFTDTQYF
TRBJ2-7	TRBV30	CAWRMAGIYEQYF
TRBJ2-2	TRBV5-1	CASSLDQQSTAAGELFF
TRBJ1-1	TRBV14	CASSQGPRQAGGLNTEAFF
TRBJ2-5	TRBV15	CATSRDIPGETQYF
TRBJ2-7	TRBV6-6	CASSPQEAGGSEQYF
TRBJ1-6	TRBV4-3	CASSRQGASYNSPLHF
TRBJ1-2	TRBV19	CASSIHLERGYTF
TRBJ2-7	TRBV4-1	CASSRGREQYF